These 13 T cell receptor beta chains originate from one sample sequenced in a study of CD8 T cells in Susac syndrome. A quantity of roughly 0.5 to 1 ug RNA underwent reverse transcription using random hexamers. TCRdb passed the immunoSEQ multiplex PCR reads through MiXCR, listing each CDR3 protein once. The sample carries fewer than 90,000 distinct CDR3 sequences, approximately 93% recorded once. Sequencing was done on a sample of CD8+ T cells from PBMCs. Every receptor here comes from a human donor with Susac syndrome.

The chain combines TRBV7-9 with TRBJ2-2, with D tentatively TRBD1 (6 bases). The CDR3 spans 14 residues. V lost 3 bases and J 4 bases, leaving 9 bases between the germline ends. CDR1 is SEHNR and CDR2 is FQNEAQ in the germline V gene (reference sequence). CDR3 DNA sequence: TGTGCCAGCAGCTTTTCGACAGGCACCGGGGAGCTGTTTTTT. Residues: CASSFSTGTGELFF. Together with reference TRBV7-9 and TRBJ2-2, the CDR3 gives the full variable domain: DTGVSQNPRHKITKRGQNVTFRCDPISEHNRLYWYRQTLGQGPEFLTYFQNEAQLEKSRLLSDRFSAERPKGSFSTLEIQRTEQGDSAMYLCASSFSTGTGELFFGEGSRLTVL.

This sequence joins TRBV6-5 and TRBJ1-1; possible D gene TRBD1, 5 bases. CDR1 and CDR2 (germline): MNHEY, SVGAGI. Trimming left V 5 bases short and J 5 bases short, with 15 bases between. CDR3 length: 14 residues. The CDR3 DNA reads TGTGCCAGCAGTCCGATCCGGGACTTTACTGAAGCTTTCTTT. Its protein is CASSPIRDFTEAFF.

The rearrangement joins TRBV4-2 to TRBJ1-2; unclear D gene. Germline CDR1 and CDR2: LGHNA and YNFKEQ. V was cut by 1 base and J by 7 bases, with 22 bases left in between. The CDR3 extends over 17 amino acids. CDR3 sequence (DNA): TGTGCCAGCAGCCAAGCCCTCTTTCCTGATATCTTGTGTGGCTACACCTTC. This translates into CASSQALFPDILCGYTF.

This clonotype was seen a handful of times. The chain combines TRBV18 with TRBJ2-2; maybe TRBD1 (5 bases). The CDR3 runs 14 residues. The germline gives CDR1 KGHSH, CDR2 LQKENI. The V and J ends lost 2 bases and 1 base respectively, with 5 bases between them. Written as DNA, the CDR3 is TGTGCCAGCTCACCAGGACAGAACACCGGGGAGCTGTTTTTT. This sequence encodes CASSPGQNTGELFF.

The chain recombines TRBV11-2 with TRBJ2-6; the D is unclear. From germline, CDR1 is SGHAT and CDR2 FQNNGV. CDR3 length equals 15 residues. Between the trimmed V and J ends, which lost 6 bases and 0 bases, there was a span of 9 bases. Here the CDR3 reads CASRPDLSGANVLTF. CDR3 DNA: TGTGCCAGCAGACCGGACCTCTCTGGGGCCAACGTCCTGACTTTC.

The chain is built from TRBV5-1 and TRBJ1-4; D may be TRBD1 (5 bases). Germline assignment: CDR1 SGHRS and CDR2 YFSETQ. The germline V and J ends were trimmed by 4 bases and 0 bases, with 7 bases remaining between them. This CDR3 has 14 residues. CDR3 bases: TGCGCCAGCAGCCCGGGGGCAACTAATGAAAAACTGTTTTTT. Protein sequence: CASSPGATNEKLFF.

The V call is TRBV5-1, the J call TRBJ2-5; 12 bases match TRBD1. CDR1 and CDR2 from the germline V gene are SGHRS and YFSETQ. CDR3 length: 14 residues. V shed 4 bases, J shed 5 bases, and the junction held 3 bases outside the gene matches. Here the CDR3 reads CASSGGQGAETQYF. The CDR3 nucleotides are TGCGCCAGCAGCGGGGGACAGGGGGCCGAGACCCAGTACTTC.

The CDR3 region is CASSSLSGRGRDTQYF. The CDR3 coding sequence is TGTGCCAGCAGCTCTCTTAGCGGTAGGGGGAGAGATACGCAGTATTTT. V usage is TRBV5-6 and J usage is TRBJ2-3, with D perhaps given as TRBD1 or TRBD2 (6 bases each). The CDR3 consists of 16 residues. Trimming pared 3 bases from V and 5 bases from J, leaving 19 bases between. Germline V lookup: CDR1 SGHDT, CDR2 YYEEEE. The entire variable domain, with the rest obtained from reference TRBV5-6 and TRBJ2-3, is as follows: DAGVTQSPTHLIKTRGQQVTLRCSPKSGHDTVSWYQQALGQGPQFIFQYYEEEERQRGNFPDRFSGHQFPNYSSELNVNALLLGDSALYLCASSSLSGRGRDTQYFGPGTRLTVL.

The rearrangement uses TRBV5-1 and TRBJ1-1; D remains unclear. The CDR3 contains 13 residues. CDR1 is SGHRS, CDR2 YFSETQ, per germline. V was shortened by 4 bases and J by 4 bases, with 11 bases between the two germline ends. This chain's CDR3 is CASSPDTGTEAFF. For the CDR3, the DNA is TGCGCCAGCAGCCCTGACACGGGCACTGAAGCTTTCTTT.

The chain carries TRBV19 and TRBJ2-7; D gene ambiguous. Germline V lookup: CDR1 LNHDA, CDR2 SQIVND (reference sequence). The V and J ends lost 1 base and 2 bases respectively, with 9 bases between them. The CDR3 runs to 14 residues. The CDR3 spells CASSIGRSPYEQYF. The CDR3 DNA reads TGTGCCAGTAGTATAGGCCGTTCCCCCTACGAGCAGTACTTC. The full variable domain, its missing parts supplied by reference TRBV19 and TRBJ2-7, is DGGITQSPKYLFRKEGQNVTLSCEQNLNHDAMYWYRQDPGQGLRLIYYSQIVNDFQKGDIAEGYSVSREKKESFPLTVTSAQKNPTAFYLCASSIGRSPYEQYFGPGTRLTVT.

The chain couples TRBV12-3 or TRBV12-4 to TRBJ1-1; TRBD1 might be the D (5 bases). The CDR3 runs 12 residues. V was cut by 5 bases and J by 8 bases, with 12 bases left in between. The CDR3, as DNA: TGTGCCAGCAGTCCGGGGACGGGGGAAGCTTTCTTT. Protein product: CASSPGTGEAFF.

The chain couples TRBV5-1 to TRBJ2-3; the match to TRBD1 covers 7 bases. Per germline, CDR1 SGHRS and CDR2 YFSETQ. V lost 2 bases, J lost 1 base, and 4 bases stayed unmatched. CDR3 length: 15 amino acids. CDR3 nucleotide sequence: TGCGCCAGCAGCTTTCAGGGGACAGGCACAGATACGCAGTATTTT. Translating it yields CASSFQGTGTDTQYF.

Here the CDR3 reads CASSQAPFPGQKETQYF. The CDR3 DNA sequence: TGTGCCAGCAGCCAAGCCCCATTCCCGGGACAGAAAGAGACCCAGTACTTC. J is TRBJ2-5 and V is TRBV3-1; 7 bases line up with TRBD1. Losses at the gene ends were 1 base for V and 3 bases for J; bases not matched to a gene: 11. CDR1 and CDR2 from the germline V gene are LGHDT and YNNKEL (reference sequence). This CDR3 has 17 residues.